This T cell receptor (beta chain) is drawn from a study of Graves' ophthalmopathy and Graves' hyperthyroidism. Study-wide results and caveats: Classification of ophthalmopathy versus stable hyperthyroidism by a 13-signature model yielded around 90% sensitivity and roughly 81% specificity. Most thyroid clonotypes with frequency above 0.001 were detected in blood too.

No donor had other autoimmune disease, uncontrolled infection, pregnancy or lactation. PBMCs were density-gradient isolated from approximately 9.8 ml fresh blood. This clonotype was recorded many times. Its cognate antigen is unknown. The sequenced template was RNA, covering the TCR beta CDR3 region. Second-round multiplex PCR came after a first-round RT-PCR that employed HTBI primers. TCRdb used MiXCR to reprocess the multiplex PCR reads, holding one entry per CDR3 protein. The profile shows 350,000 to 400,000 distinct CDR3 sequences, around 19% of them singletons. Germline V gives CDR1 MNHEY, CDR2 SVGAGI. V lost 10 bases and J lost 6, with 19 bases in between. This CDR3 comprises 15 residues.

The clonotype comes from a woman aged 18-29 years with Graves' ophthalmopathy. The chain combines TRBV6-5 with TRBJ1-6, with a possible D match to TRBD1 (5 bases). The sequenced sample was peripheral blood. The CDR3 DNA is TGTGCCACGCGGCGGGACGGAATTCCTAATTCACCCCTCCACTTT. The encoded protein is CATRRDGIPNSPLHF.